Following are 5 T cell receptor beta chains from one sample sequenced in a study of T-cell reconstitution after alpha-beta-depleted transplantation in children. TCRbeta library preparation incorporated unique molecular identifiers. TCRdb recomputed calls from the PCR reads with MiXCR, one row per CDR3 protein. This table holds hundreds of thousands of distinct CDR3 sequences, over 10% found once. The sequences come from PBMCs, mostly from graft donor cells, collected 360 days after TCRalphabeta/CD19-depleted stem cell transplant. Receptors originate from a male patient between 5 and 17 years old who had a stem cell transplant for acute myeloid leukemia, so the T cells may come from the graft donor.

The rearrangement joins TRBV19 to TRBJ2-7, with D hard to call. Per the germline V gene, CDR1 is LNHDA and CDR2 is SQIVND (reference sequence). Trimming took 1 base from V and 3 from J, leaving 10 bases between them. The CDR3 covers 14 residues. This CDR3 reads CASSIGLRSYEQYF. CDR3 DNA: TGTGCCAGTAGTATAGGACTCAGAAGCTACGAGCAGTACTTC.

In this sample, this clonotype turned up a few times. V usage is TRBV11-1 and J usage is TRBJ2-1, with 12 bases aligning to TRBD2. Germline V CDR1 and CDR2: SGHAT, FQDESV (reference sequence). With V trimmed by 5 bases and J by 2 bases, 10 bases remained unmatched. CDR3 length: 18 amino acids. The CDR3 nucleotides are TGTGCCAGCAGCCCCCGACTAGCGGGAGTTTTTACCTACAATGAGCAGTTCTTC. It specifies CASSPRLAGVFTYNEQFF.

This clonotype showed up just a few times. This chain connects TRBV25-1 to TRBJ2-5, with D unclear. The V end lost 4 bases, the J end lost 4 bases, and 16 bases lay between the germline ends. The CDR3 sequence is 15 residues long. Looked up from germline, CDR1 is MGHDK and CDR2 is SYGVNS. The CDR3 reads CASSAPGIWAETQYF. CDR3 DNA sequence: TGTGCCAGCAGTGCACCGGGCATCTGGGCAGAGACCCAGTACTTC.

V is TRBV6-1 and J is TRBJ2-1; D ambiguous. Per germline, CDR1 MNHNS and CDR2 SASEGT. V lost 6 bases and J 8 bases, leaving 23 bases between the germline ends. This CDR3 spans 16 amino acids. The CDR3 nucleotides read TGTGCCAGCAGCGAACAGACTCCTGTAGAGTTCGATGAGCAGTTCTTC. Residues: CASSEQTPVEFDEQFF.

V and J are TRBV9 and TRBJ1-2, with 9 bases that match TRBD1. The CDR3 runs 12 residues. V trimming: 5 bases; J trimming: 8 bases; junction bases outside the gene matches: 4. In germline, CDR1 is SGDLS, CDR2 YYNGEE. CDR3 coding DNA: TGTGCCAGCAGGGGGACAGGGCAGGGCTACACCTTC. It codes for CASRGTGQGYTF.